The 28 T cell receptor beta chains given below trace back to one sample, sequenced in a study of blood T cell repertoires in COVID-19. The method was immunoSEQ multiplex PCR; TCRdb's version includes in-frame clones alone and lacks a portion of them. The sample comprises 250,000 or so clones, around 88% of which are singletons, and about 12% rests with the top ten. Sequenced input: peripheral blood. The receptors shown here come from a man at least 80 years old with acute or convalescent COVID-19.

This sequence joins TRBV4-1 and TRBJ1-5; weak D call: TRBD1 (5 bases). The germline V gene has CDR1 MGHRA and CDR2 YSYEKL. The CDR3 has 16 amino acids. Trimming took off 0 bases at V and 2 bases at J, with 11 bases between the two ends. The CDR3 sequence: CASSQDRGKGNQPQHF. CDR3 DNA sequence: TGCGCCAGCAGCCAAGATCGGGGGAAGGGCAATCAGCCCCAGCATTTT.

CDR3 nucleotides: TGTGCCAGCTCACCCGCAACCGGGACAGGGAGCGAGCAGTACTTC. Its translation is CASSPATGTGSEQYF. This chain uses TRBV18 with TRBJ2-7, with 9 bases aligning to TRBD1. The ends lost 3 bases at V and 6 bases at J; junction bases unmatched: 9. The CDR3 is made up of 15 amino acids. Germline V gives CDR1 KGHSH, CDR2 LQKENI.

This clone came up once. The chain employs TRBV28 and TRBJ2-1; 7 nucleotides agree with TRBD2. This CDR3 spans 12 amino acids. Trimming cost V 5 bases and J 9 bases; bases outside gene matches: 4. Germline V gene lookup returns CDR1 MDHEN and CDR2 SYDVKM. The CDR3 DNA follows: TGTGCCAGCAGTCCGGGACTAAGTGAGCAGTTCTTC. Protein sequence: CASSPGLSEQFF.

This clone was seen a few times. The chain carries TRBV10-3 and TRBJ2-1, with D possibly being TRBD2 (6 bases). Trimming pared 4 bases from V and 3 bases from J, leaving 13 bases between. The CDR3 length is 15 residues. Germline V gene lookup returns CDR1 ENHRY and CDR2 SYGVKD. Here the CDR3 DNA reads TGTGCCATCAGTGGAGGTAGCGGTTACTACAATGAGCAGTTCTTC. Translation gives CAISGGSGYYNEQFF.

The chain has TRBV6-5 and TRBJ1-4; D perhaps matches TRBD1 (6 bases). CDR3 length: 15 residues. CDR1 is MNHEY and CDR2 is SVGAGI in the germline V gene. V was shortened by 5 bases and J by 5 bases, with 15 bases between the two germline ends. CDR3 loop: CASSPTGGLNEKLFF. Written as DNA, the CDR3 is TGTGCCAGCAGTCCCACGGGGGGCCTGAATGAAAAACTGTTTTTT.

This clone was counted once. The chain recombines TRBV6-5 with TRBJ1-1; D is uncertain. This CDR3 contains 12 residues. In germline, CDR1 is MNHEY, CDR2 SVGAGI. V was cut by 5 bases and J by 5 bases, with 9 bases left in between. This CDR3 is CASSPIETEAFF. The CDR3 DNA follows: TGTGCCAGCAGTCCTATCGAGACTGAAGCTTTCTTT.

The genes are TRBV7-8 and TRBJ1-3; 8 nucleotides line up with TRBD1. This CDR3 is 18 amino acids long. Germline CDR1 SGHVS, CDR2 FQNEAQ. After removal of 4 bases from V and 1 base from J, the junction contained 12 bases not matched to a gene. DNA for the CDR3: TGTGCCAGCAGCTCTAACACAGGGGGATTAATTTCTGGAAACACCATATATTTT. This encodes CASSSNTGGLISGNTIYF.

The chain combines TRBV9 with TRBJ2-5; perhaps TRBD1 as D (5 bases). Trimming pared 3 bases from V and 4 bases from J, leaving 16 bases between. The V gene's germline CDR1 is SGDLS and CDR2 YYNGEE. The length of the CDR3 is 15 residues. This CDR3 reads CASSASGRGLETQYF. The DNA of the CDR3 is TGTGCCAGCAGCGCCTCCGGAAGGGGCCTAGAGACCCAGTACTTC.

The gene calls are TRBV27 and TRBJ2-1, with D tentatively TRBD2 (5 bases). V was clipped by 3 bases and J by 10 bases, with 16 bases between them. CDR1 is MNHEY, CDR2 SMNVEV, per germline (reference sequence). The CDR3 covers 14 residues. The CDR3 coding sequence is TGTGCCAGCAGTTTCGCGGGTACCACGGGGGAGCAGTTCTTC. It codes for CASSFAGTTGEQFF.

To note about this clone: Additional DNA sequences in this sample encode the identical CDR3. This chain joins TRBV11-3 and TRBJ2-2, with 7 positions matching TRBD1. This CDR3 has 15 amino acids. The V and J ends lost 5 bases and 2 bases, in that order; junction bases with no gene match: 5. From germline, CDR1 is SGHNT and CDR2 YENEEA. Written as DNA, the CDR3 is TGTGCCAGCAGCCCCGGGACAGCAAACACCGGGGAGCTGTTTTTT. It yields the protein CASSPGTANTGELFF. Based on the CDR3 plus reference TRBV11-3 and TRBJ2-2, the full variable domain is EAGVVQSPRYKIIEKKQPVAFWCNPISGHNTLYWYLQNLGQGPELLIRYENEEAVDDSQLPKDRFSAERLKGVDSTLKIQPAELGDSAVYLCASSPGTANTGELFFGEGSRLTVL.

This chain uses TRBV19 with TRBJ1-4; tentatively, D is TRBD1 (6 bases). The CDR3 consists of 14 residues. Trimming removed 5 bases from V and 10 bases from J, with 17 bases in between. Germline CDR1 LNHDA, CDR2 SQIVND (reference sequence). The CDR3 sequence is CASSVETGIGKLFF. CDR3 in DNA: TGTGCCAGTAGTGTGGAGACAGGTATCGGAAAACTGTTTTTT.

This clone has only a few counts. J is TRBJ2-1 and V is TRBV4-1, with 7 bases lining up with TRBD1. CDR3 length: 14 amino acids. Trimming took 1 base from V and 6 from J; bases not matched to a gene: 3. Germline lookup yields CDR1 MGHRA and CDR2 YSYEKL. CDR3 region: CASSQAYRGNEQFF. The CDR3 DNA reads as TGCGCCAGCAGCCAAGCATACAGGGGCAATGAGCAGTTCTTC.

This chain joins TRBV18 and TRBJ1-4; 10 bases are a match to TRBD1. J was trimmed by 4 bases and V by 1 base; bases with no gene match: 6. Germline V gene sequence: CDR1 KGHSH, CDR2 LQKENI. The CDR3 extends over 17 amino acids. Here the CDR3 DNA reads TGTGCCAGCTCACCACGGACAGGGGGGGGAGTTAATGAAAAACTGTTTTTT. Translating it yields CASSPRTGGGVNEKLFF. Variable domain in full (rest from reference TRBV18 and TRBJ1-4): NAGVMQNPRHLVRRRGQEARLRCSPMKGHSHVYWYRQLPEEGLKFMVYLQKENIIDESGMPKERFSAEFPKEGPSILRIQQVVRGDSAAYFCASSPRTGGGVNEKLFFGSGTQLSVL.

The chain uses TRBV12-3 or TRBV12-4 and TRBJ2-2; 7 bases fit TRBD2. The CDR3 is made up of 13 amino acids. V was pared by 8 bases and J by 5 bases, with 5 bases of the junction left unmatched. DNA of the CDR3: TGTGCCAGCGCCCAACTAGCGACCGGGGAGCTGTTTTTT. Translating gives CASAQLATGELFF.

V gene TRBV4-2 combines with J gene TRBJ1-3; D is unclear. Trimming removed 1 base at V and 0 bases at J, with 13 bases between. Germline V gene data show CDR1 as LGHNA and CDR2 as YNFKEQ. The CDR3 covers 17 residues. The CDR3 DNA is TGTGCCAGCAGCCAAGGTAGCGGCAGCAACTCTGGAAACACCATATATTTT. Translated, it gives CASSQGSGSNSGNTIYF.

V usage is TRBV18 and J usage is TRBJ2-3; no firm D call. Germline CDR1 and CDR2: KGHSH and LQKENI. The CDR3 runs 12 residues. V lost 8 bases and J 0 bases, leaving 6 bases between the germline ends. The CDR3: CASRESTDTQYF. The CDR3 nucleotides read TGTGCCAGCCGCGAGAGCACAGATACGCAGTATTTT. Complete variable domain (other parts from reference TRBV18 and TRBJ2-3): NAGVMQNPRHLVRRRGQEARLRCSPMKGHSHVYWYRQLPEEGLKFMVYLQKENIIDESGMPKERFSAEFPKEGPSILRIQQVVRGDSAAYFCASRESTDTQYFGPGTRLTVL.

This clone was seen just once. The chain uses TRBV28 and TRBJ1-6; possible D gene TRBD1, 6 bases. Between the trimmed V and J ends, which lost 3 bases and 6 bases, there was a span of 12 bases. The CDR3 totals 15 residues. Germline CDR1 and CDR2: MDHEN and SYDVKM. The CDR3 here is CASSFVGQINSPLHF. The CDR3 nucleotides are TGTGCCAGCAGTTTCGTAGGACAGATTAATTCACCCCTCCACTTT.

This chain links TRBV2 with TRBJ2-1; TRBD2 agrees at 7 bases. The V and J ends lost 4 bases and 0 bases, in that order; junction bases with no gene match: 6. Germline V CDR1 and CDR2: SNHLY, FYNNEI. This CDR3 has 16 amino acids. This chain's CDR3 is CASSATPSGSYNEQFF. CDR3 coding DNA: TGTGCCAGCAGTGCAACGCCTAGCGGCTCCTACAATGAGCAGTTCTTC.

The table lists this clone with a count of one. The chain combines TRBV6-5 with TRBJ1-2, with D unresolved. The V end was cut by 6 bases, the J end by 0 bases, with 8 bases between. Germline lookup yields CDR1 MNHEY and CDR2 SVGAGI. The CDR3 is 13 residues long. CDR3 region: CASSIDTNYGYTF. CDR3 nucleotides: TGTGCCAGCAGCATCGACACTAACTATGGCTACACCTTC.

The J gene is TRBJ1-4, the V gene TRBV28, with D tentatively TRBD1 (5 bases). There are 13 residues in the CDR3. V was cut by 7 bases and J by 3 bases, with 9 bases left in between. Per germline, CDR1 MDHEN and CDR2 SYDVKM. CDR3 nucleotide sequence: TGTGCCAGCAAAACCAGGGCTAATGAAAAACTGTTTTTT. Translation: CASKTRANEKLFF. The full variable domain, completed using reference TRBV28 and TRBJ1-4, is DVKVTQSSRYLVKRTGEKVFLECVQDMDHENMFWYRQDPGLGLRLIYFSYDVKMKEKGDIPEGYSVSREKKERFSLILESASTNQTSMYLCASKTRANEKLFFGSGTQLSVL.

This sequence joins TRBV28 and TRBJ1-5, with TRBD1 matching over 8 bases. The CDR3 has 21 amino acids. Germline values: CDR1 MDHEN, CDR2 SYDVKM. With V trimmed by 1 base and J by 0 bases, 17 bases remained unmatched. The CDR3 region is CASSLLLGGRGLLDSNQPQHF. In nucleotides, the CDR3 is TGTGCCAGCAGTTTATTGTTGGGGGGCAGGGGGCTCCTTGATAGCAATCAGCCCCAGCATTTT.

The V gene is TRBV10-3, the J gene TRBJ1-1; tentative D call: TRBD1 (6 bases). This CDR3 comprises 15 residues. Trimming cost V 4 bases and J 4 bases, with 16 bases left between them. Germline V gene lookup returns CDR1 ENHRY and CDR2 SYGVKD. The chain's CDR3 is CAISVLQGGSTEAFF. The CDR3 coding sequence is TGTGCCATCAGTGTCCTACAGGGCGGTAGCACTGAAGCTTTCTTT.

The gene calls are TRBV3-1 (or the pseudogene TRBV3-2) and TRBJ2-1; perhaps TRBD2 as D (5 bases). V was shortened by 1 base and J by 2 bases, with 9 bases between the two germline ends. The CDR3 has 15 amino acids. The germline gives CDR1 LGHDT, CDR2 YNNKEL (reference sequence). The CDR3 DNA is TGTGCCAGCAGCCAAGGGGGAGAACCCTACAATGAGCAGTTCTTC. Protein: CASSQGGEPYNEQFF.

This sequence joins TRBV6-5 and TRBJ1-1; 7 positions agree with TRBD1. CDR1 MNHEY and CDR2 SVGAGI come from the germline V gene. The CDR3 consists of 12 residues. Trimming took 10 bases from V and 3 from J; bases not matched to a gene: 5. The CDR3: CATQTGYTEAFF. CDR3 DNA: TGTGCCACCCAGACAGGGTACACTGAAGCTTTCTTT.

The V gene is TRBV28, the J gene TRBJ1-5; D is unclear. Germline CDR1 MDHEN, CDR2 SYDVKM. The CDR3 has 15 amino acids. Trimming cost V 4 bases and J 0 bases, with 10 bases left between them. CDR3 amino acids: CASSSRLNSNQPQHF. DNA for the CDR3: TGTGCCAGCAGTTCACGACTGAATAGCAATCAGCCCCAGCATTTT.

The sample holds a few counts of this clone. The J gene is TRBJ2-2, the V gene TRBV9; no clear D. The germline gives CDR1 SGDLS, CDR2 YYNGEE. The CDR3 is made up of 16 amino acids. Trimming shortened V by 0 bases and J by 6 bases, and 15 bases separated the two germline ends. The CDR3 DNA follows: TGTGCCAGCAGCGTAGTCTCGAGTTCCGCCCCCGGGGAGCTGTTTTTT. This sequence encodes CASSVVSSSAPGELFF.

CDR3 coding DNA: TGTGCCAGCAGCGCCTCTTGGCAAGCTAACTATGGCTACACCTTC. This encodes CASSASWQANYGYTF. The rearrangement joins TRBV9 to TRBJ1-2; no clear D. The CDR3 runs 15 residues. Germline assignment: CDR1 SGDLS and CDR2 YYNGEE. Trimming cost V 3 bases and J 0 bases, with 12 bases left between them.

V is TRBV5-1 and J is TRBJ2-2; a possible D gene is TRBD1 (6 bases). Germline CDR1 SGHRS, CDR2 YFSETQ. The V end was cut by 5 bases, the J end by 5 bases, with 10 bases between. The CDR3 has 13 residues. For the CDR3, the DNA is TGCGCCAGCAGATTTGGACAGACCGGGGAGCTGTTTTTT. It translates to CASRFGQTGELFF.